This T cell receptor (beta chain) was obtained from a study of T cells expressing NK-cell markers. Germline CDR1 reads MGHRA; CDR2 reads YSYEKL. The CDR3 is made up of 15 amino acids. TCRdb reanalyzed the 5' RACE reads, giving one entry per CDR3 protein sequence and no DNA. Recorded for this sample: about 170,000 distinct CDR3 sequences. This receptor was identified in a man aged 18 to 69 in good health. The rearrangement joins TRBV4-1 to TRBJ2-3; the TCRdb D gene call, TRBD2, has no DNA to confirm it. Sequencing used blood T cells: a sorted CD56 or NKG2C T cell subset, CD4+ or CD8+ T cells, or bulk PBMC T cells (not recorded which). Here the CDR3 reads CASSKLAGGMNTQYF.